The subject of this entry is one TCR beta chain. Antigen: not known. Profiling relied on immunoSEQ multiplex PCR, and the TCRdb table lists in-frame clones only, not all of them. The sample includes hundreds of thousands of clones, roughly 95% of them seen just once. This record belongs to a study of shared clonotypes between healthy human individuals. Study background: CD8 memory received one plate per donor, CD8 naive two, CD4 memory three and CD4 naive three.

CDR1 is SGHAT, CDR2 FQNNGV, per germline. The CDR3 consists of 13 residues. V was pared by 5 bases and J by 9 bases, with 14 bases between. Naive CD8 cells comprised CD45RO-negative, CCR7-positively selected cells, excluding terminally differentiated effector memory CD45RA+ cells. The study drew all its donors from Caucasian adults living in Nashville, Tennessee. The study's findings and limits: The sampled material consisted only of blood, and tissue repertoires are likely to differ.

The origin of this receptor is a woman in her 30s in good health. Sequenced input: naive CD8+ T cells sorted from blood. The rearrangement joins TRBV11-2 to TRBJ1-5; D gene ambiguous. In DNA form, the CDR3 reads TGTGCCAGCAGCCTTTCCGCCAGCAGGCCCCAGCATTTT. Residues: CASSLSASRPQHF.